A single T cell receptor beta chain is shown here with its context. The CDR3 spans 17 residues. CDR1 is MNHEY, CDR2 SVGEGT, per germline. With 4 bases removed from V and 3 bases from J, the gap between germline ends came to 19 bases. This sample is drawn from a study of identical twins. TCRdb reprocessed the 5' RACE reads with MiXCR, giving one entry per CDR3 protein. The sample gives about 470,000 distinct CDR3 sequences, approximately 24% of which show up once; around 3% is in the top ten. These data were likewise used in another study, on T cells expressing NK-cell markers. From that paper: Several donors' CD3+CD56-NKG2C+ cells were dominated by the same clonotypes.

The TCR sequence derives from a woman between 18 and 29 years old in good health. The chain carries TRBV6-2 or TRBV6-3 and TRBJ2-1; unclear D gene. The sequenced material came from CD4+ T cells sorted from blood. This CDR3 reads CASSSDRDFPHYNEQFF. In DNA form, the CDR3 reads TGTGCCAGCAGTTCCGATAGAGACTTCCCCCACTACAATGAGCAGTTCTTC.